This T cell receptor beta chain was identified during a study of blood T cell repertoires in COVID-19. The overall study: Acute and convalescent COVID-19 specimens originated in the United States, Italy and Spain. Sample material is recorded as cDNA or gDNA derived from T cells, B-cell-depleted T cells, or PBMCs.

This clone occurred a few times. Trimming left V 1 base short and J 3 bases short, with 14 bases between. This CDR3 is 16 amino acids long. Per germline, CDR1 SGHDT and CDR2 YYEEEE. Source study methods: Reference gene primer amplification gave nucleated cell count estimates. The repertoire was sequenced with immunoSEQ multiplex PCR; TCRdb's copy has only in-frame clones and lacks some. V, J and clone size reflect that table, while D and trimming were determined from the DNA. This table holds 50,000 to 70,000 clones, 60% to 85% found once. Sequences were obtained from peripheral blood. This chain joins TRBV5-6 and TRBJ2-1; weak D call: TRBD1 (5 bases). The sequence was collected from a man in his 60s with acute or convalescent COVID-19. CDR3 DNA: TGTGCCAGCAGCTTGACTGGGGCAAATATCTACAATGAGCAGTTCTTC. Translated, it gives CASSLTGANIYNEQFF.